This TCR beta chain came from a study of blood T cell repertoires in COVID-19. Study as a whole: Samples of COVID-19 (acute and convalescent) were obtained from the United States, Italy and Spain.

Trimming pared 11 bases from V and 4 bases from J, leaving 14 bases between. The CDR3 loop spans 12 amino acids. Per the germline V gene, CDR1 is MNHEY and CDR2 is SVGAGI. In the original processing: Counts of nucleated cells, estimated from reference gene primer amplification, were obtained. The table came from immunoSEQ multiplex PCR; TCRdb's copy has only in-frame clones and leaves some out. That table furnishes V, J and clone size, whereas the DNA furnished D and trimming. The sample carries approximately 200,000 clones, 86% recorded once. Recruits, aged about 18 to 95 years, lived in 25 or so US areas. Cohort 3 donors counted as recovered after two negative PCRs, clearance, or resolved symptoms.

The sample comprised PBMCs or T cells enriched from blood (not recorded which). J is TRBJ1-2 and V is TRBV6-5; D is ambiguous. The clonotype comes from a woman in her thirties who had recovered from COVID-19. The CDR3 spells CAAKEEGYGYTF. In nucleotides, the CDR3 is TGTGCCGCCAAGGAAGAGGGCTATGGCTACACCTTC.